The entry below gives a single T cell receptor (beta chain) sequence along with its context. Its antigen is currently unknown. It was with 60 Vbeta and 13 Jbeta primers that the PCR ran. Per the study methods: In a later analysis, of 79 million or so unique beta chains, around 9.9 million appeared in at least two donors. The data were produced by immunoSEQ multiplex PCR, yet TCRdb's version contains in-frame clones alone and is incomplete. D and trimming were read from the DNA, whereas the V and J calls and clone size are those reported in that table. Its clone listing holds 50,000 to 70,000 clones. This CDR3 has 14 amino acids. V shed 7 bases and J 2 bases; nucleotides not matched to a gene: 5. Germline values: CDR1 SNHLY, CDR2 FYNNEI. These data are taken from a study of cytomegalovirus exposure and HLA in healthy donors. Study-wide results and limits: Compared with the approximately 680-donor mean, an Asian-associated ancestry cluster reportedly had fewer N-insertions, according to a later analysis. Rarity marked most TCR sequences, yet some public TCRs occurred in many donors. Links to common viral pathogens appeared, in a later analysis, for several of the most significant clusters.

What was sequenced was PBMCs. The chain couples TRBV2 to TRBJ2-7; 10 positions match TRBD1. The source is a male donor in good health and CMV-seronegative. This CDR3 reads CASMGGTGAYEQYF. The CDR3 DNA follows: TGTGCCAGCATGGGAGGGACAGGGGCCTACGAGCAGTACTTC.